The T cell receptor (beta chain) under discussion was sequenced for a study of OX40 agonist ivuxolimab in advanced cancers. Overall study: Of mixed ages from about 20 to 80 and averaging approximately 60 years, the group was almost 85% male.

Per germline, CDR1 SGHRS and CDR2 YFSETQ. The CDR3 totals 15 residues. V was trimmed by 4 bases and J by 4 bases, leaving 17 bases between them. Sequenced by immunoSEQ multiplex PCR; TCRdb stores in-frame clones only, minus some. The sample contains 35,000 to 45,000 clones, 85% to 95% of which appear only once. Sampled blood was obtained at baseline, cycle 4 day 1, and cycle 7 day 1. Material: CD4+ or CD8+ T cells sorted from blood, obtained in a trial of the OX40 agonist ivuxolimab. V is TRBV5-1 and J is TRBJ1-1, with D possibly being TRBD1 (6 bases). The sequence came from an adult with an advanced solid tumor such as melanoma, head and neck, liver or kidney cancer. CDR3 amino acids: CASSPNWGAGTEAFF. The CDR3 nucleotides are TGCGCCAGCAGCCCGAACTGGGGGGCGGGCACTGAAGCTTTCTTT.